A selection of T cell receptor beta chains follows, all from one sample in a study of blood T cell repertoires in COVID-19. Profiled with immunoSEQ multiplex PCR; TCRdb holds only in-frame clones, not every one. Of fewer than 500,000 clones listed, roughly nine tenths are singletons. Input material: PBMCs or T cells enriched from blood (not recorded which). Receptors were obtained from a woman between 18 and 29 years old with acute COVID-19. Both conserved end residues are part of each CDR3. The D gene is left open where the match is weak. The size entry is marked missing in some rows and otherwise reads once, few, many or a size class.

j_call cdr3_length clone_size v_call d_call cdr3_aa cdr3_nt
TRBJ2-3 14 . TRBV5-1 . CASSFSTVADTQYF TGCGCCAGCAGCTTCTCTACAGTGGCAGATACGCAGTATTTT
TRBJ2-7 15 once TRBV11-2 . CASSLEATSMYEQYF TGTGCCAGCAGCTTAGAGGCGACTAGTATGTACGAGCAGTACTTC
TRBJ2-7 17 . TRBV19 . CASSISFGQGSSYEQYF TGTGCCAGTAGTATCAGTTTCGGGCAGGGAAGCTCCTACGAGCAGTACTTC
TRBJ1-2 15 . TRBV19 . CASSISSGTNYGYTF TGTGCCAGTAGTATATCTAGCGGAACTAACTATGGCTACACCTTC
TRBJ1-1 13 . TRBV30 . CAWSVRANTEAFF TGTGCCTGGAGTGTGCGGGCGAACACTGAAGCTTTCTTT
TRBJ2-2 15 . TRBV3-1/TRBV3-2 TRBD1 CASSRRDRDTGELFF TGTGCCAGCAGCCGCCGGGACAGGGACACCGGGGAGCTGTTTTTT
TRBJ2-6 18 . TRBV28 . CASSSPPGLSSGANVLTF TGTGCCAGCAGTTCCCCGCCAGGTCTAAGCTCTGGGGCCAACGTCCTGACTTTC
TRBJ1-6 14 . TRBV7-6 . CASSQTYTNSPLHF TGTGCCAGCAGCCAGACATACACTAATTCACCCCTCCACTTT
TRBJ2-7 14 . TRBV14 TRBD1 CASSQDYRGYEQYF TGTGCCAGCAGCCAAGACTACAGGGGGTACGAGCAGTACTTC
TRBJ2-1 14 . TRBV2 TRBD2 CASSQLANDNEQFF TGTGCCAGCAGCCAACTAGCGAATGACAATGAGCAGTTCTTC
TRBJ2-6 19 . TRBV4-1 TRBD1 CASSHTPGQDSSGANVLTF TGCGCCAGCAGCCACACACCGGGACAGGATAGTTCTGGGGCCAACGTCCTGACTTTC
TRBJ1-3 15 once TRBV15 . CAVKQDRSSGNTIYF TGTGCCGTAAAACAGGATCGATCCTCTGGAAACACCATATATTTT
TRBJ2-7 14 . TRBV10-3 TRBD2 CAIRKTSGSYEQYF TGTGCCATCAGAAAGACTAGCGGATCCTACGAGCAGTACTTC
TRBJ1-4 16 . TRBV10-2 TRBD1 CASSGLLTGGREKLFF TGCGCCAGCAGTGGGCTACTGACAGGGGGAAGGGAAAAACTGTTTTTT
TRBJ2-5 15 many TRBV5-5 TRBD1 CASSRDSLAQETQYF TGTGCCAGCAGCCGGGACAGCCTGGCCCAAGAGACCCAGTACTTC
TRBJ1-2 15 few TRBV9 . CASSVTQTTNYGYTF TGTGCCAGCAGCGTGACACAGACAACTAACTATGGCTACACCTTC
TRBJ2-1 15 . TRBV7-6 . CASSLRLSSYNEQFF TGTGCCAGCAGCTTGAGGCTGAGCTCCTACAATGAGCAGTTCTTC